Shown below are 18 T cell receptor beta chains from a single sample sequenced in a study of Ad26.COV2.S vaccination and SARS-CoV-2 variants. The table came from immunoSEQ multiplex PCR; TCRdb's copy has only in-frame clones and leaves some out. The sample consists of about 350,000 clones, just over 90% of them appearing once. Sequences were derived from peripheral blood, sampled after recovery from COVID-19. The receptor source for this set is a human donor who had recovered from COVID-19.

The gene calls are TRBV3-1 (or the pseudogene TRBV3-2) and TRBJ2-7, with TRBD2 identical over 10 bases. Germline V gene lookup returns CDR1 LGHDT and CDR2 YNNKEL (reference sequence). The CDR3 loop spans 14 amino acids. The ends lost 7 bases at V and 0 bases at J; junction bases unmatched: 3. The CDR3 DNA reads TGTGCCAGCATCGCTAGCGGGGGCTCCTACGAGCAGTACTTC. Translation gives CASIASGGSYEQYF.

The V and J genes are TRBV28 and TRBJ1-4; weak D call: TRBD1 (5 bases). V was shortened by 6 bases and J by 7 bases, with 12 bases between the two germline ends. The CDR3 is 13 residues long. Germline assignment: CDR1 MDHEN and CDR2 SYDVKM. Here the CDR3 reads CASSGDVTEKLFF. CDR3 DNA sequence: TGTGCCAGCAGCGGGGACGTAACTGAAAAACTGTTTTTT. The full variable domain, in which reference TRBV28 and TRBJ1-4 provide the parts outside the CDR3, is DVKVTQSSRYLVKRTGEKVFLECVQDMDHENMFWYRQDPGLGLRLIYFSYDVKMKEKGDIPEGYSVSREKKERFSLILESASTNQTSMYLCASSGDVTEKLFFGSGTQLSVL.

The rearrangement joins TRBV7-9 to TRBJ2-5, with D perhaps being TRBD1 or TRBD2 (5 bases each). Trimming pared 2 bases from V and 4 bases from J, leaving 17 bases between. There are 16 residues in the CDR3. The germline V gene encodes CDR1 SEHNR and CDR2 FQNEAQ (reference sequence). For the CDR3, the DNA is TGTGCCAGCAGCTTATCCGGGGCCGGCTCGGGAGAGACCCAGTACTTC. Encoded protein: CASSLSGAGSGETQYF.

V is TRBV24-1 and J is TRBJ2-5, with a weak D call TRBD2 (6 bases). Germline CDR1 is KGHDR and CDR2 is SFDVKD. The CDR3 has 16 amino acids. Trimming left V 2 bases short and J 2 bases short, with 14 bases between. CDR3 protein: CATSDSRGGVQETQYF. CDR3 in DNA: TGTGCCACCAGTGATTCCCGAGGAGGGGTGCAAGAGACCCAGTACTTC.

The rearrangement links TRBV5-6 to TRBJ2-7, with D perhaps being TRBD1 or TRBD2 (8 bases each). The V end was cut by 4 bases, the J end by 3 bases, with 20 bases between. The length of the CDR3 is 16 residues. The V gene's germline CDR1 is SGHDT and CDR2 YYEEEE. CDR3 bases: TGTGCCAGCAGCCCGGGGGGGACAGGTGGAGTCTACGAGCAGTACTTC. Its translation: CASSPGGTGGVYEQYF.

The CDR3 nucleotides are TGCGCCAGCAGCTTGGATCGGGAAGCTTTCTTT. Translating gives CASSLDREAFF. The chain combines TRBV5-1 with TRBJ1-1; D is unresolved. The length of the CDR3 is 11 residues. Germline values: CDR1 SGHRS, CDR2 YFSETQ. V lost 0 bases to trimming and J lost 8 bases, with 5 bases between them. The whole variable domain, remainder taken from reference TRBV5-1 and TRBJ1-1, is KAGVTQTPRYLIKTRGQQVTLSCSPISGHRSVSWYQQTPGQGLQFLFEYFSETQRNKGNFPGRFSGRQFSNSRSEMNVSTLELGDSALYLCASSLDREAFFGQGTRLTVV.

This rearrangement joins TRBV9 to TRBJ2-7; D possibly corresponds to TRBD2 (6 bases). V was shortened by 0 bases and J by 2 bases, with 12 bases between the two germline ends. Germline V gene lookup returns CDR1 SGDLS and CDR2 YYNGEE. The length of the CDR3 is 15 residues. The CDR3 sequence: CASSVGAGGTYEQYF. DNA of the CDR3: TGTGCCAGCAGCGTAGGTGCTGGGGGGACCTACGAGCAGTACTTC. Full variable domain (remainder filled in from reference TRBV9 and TRBJ2-7): DSGVTQTPKHLITATGQRVTLRCSPRSGDLSVYWYQQSLDQGLQFLIQYYNGEERAKGNILERFSAQQFPDLHSELNLSSLELGDSALYFCASSVGAGGTYEQYFGPGTRLTVT.

This clone was observed once. V usage is TRBV5-1 and J usage is TRBJ1-1; D is unresolved. The CDR3 sequence is 14 residues long. V was pared by 2 bases and J by 0 bases, with 8 bases between. Germline-derived CDR1 and CDR2 are SGHRS and YFSETQ. The CDR3 bases are TGCGCCAGCAGCTTCGTAGGATTGAACACTGAAGCTTTCTTT. Residues: CASSFVGLNTEAFF.

For this clone: At the DNA level, this CDR3 is encoded by other sequences in the same sample as well. The rearrangement uses TRBV12-3 or TRBV12-4 and TRBJ2-7, with D unresolved. The germline V and J ends were trimmed by 3 bases and 1 base, with 4 bases remaining between them. The CDR3 extends over 12 amino acids. CDR3 region: CASSFGSYEQYF. The CDR3, as DNA: TGTGCCAGCAGTTTTGGGTCCTACGAGCAGTACTTC.

The chain has TRBV11-2 and TRBJ1-2; 9 nucleotides agree with TRBD1. Germline assignment: CDR1 SGHAT and CDR2 FQNNGV. V was clipped by 6 bases and J by 2 bases; unmatched bases: 4. The CDR3 has 14 amino acids. The CDR3 protein is CASSRQGGNYGYTF. CDR3 DNA: TGTGCCAGCAGTAGACAGGGGGGAAACTATGGCTACACCTTC.

This clone appeared a few times. This chain connects TRBV4-3 to TRBJ1-5, with 7 bases aligning to TRBD1. Germline CDR1 is LGHNA and CDR2 is YSLEER. V was clipped by 4 bases and J by 2 bases; unmatched bases: 5. The CDR3 loop spans 15 amino acids. CDR3 loop: CASSPNRGGNQPQHF. As DNA, the CDR3 is TGCGCCAGCAGCCCTAACAGGGGTGGCAATCAGCCCCAGCATTTT.

The chain links TRBV7-9 to TRBJ1-1; TRBD1 is a possible D gene (6 bases). CDR3 length equals 16 residues. Per germline, CDR1 SEHNR and CDR2 FQNEAQ (reference sequence). Trimming took off 2 bases at V and 10 bases at J, with 23 bases between the two ends. CDR3 loop: CASSLRDRGPSERAFF. In DNA, the CDR3 is TGTGCCAGCAGCTTACGGGATCGGGGGCCGAGTGAACGAGCTTTCTTT.

This clone was found once. The rearrangement uses TRBV11-2 and TRBJ1-4; TRBD1 might be the D (6 bases). Germline lookup yields CDR1 SGHAT and CDR2 FQNNGV. This CDR3 spans 17 amino acids. Trimming took 5 bases from V and 5 from J, leaving 21 bases between them. The CDR3, as DNA: TGTGCCAGCAGCCGGGGGGCGAAAACCACTTTGAATGAAAAACTGTTTTTT. This sequence encodes CASSRGAKTTLNEKLFF.

The chain recombines TRBV29-1 with TRBJ2-5; D might be TRBD1 (5 bases). This CDR3 comprises 11 residues. Germline CDR1 is SQVTM and CDR2 is ANQGSEA. V was pared by 5 bases and J by 1 base, with 5 bases between. The CDR3 DNA follows: TGCAGCGTTCAGGGCCAAGAGACCCAGTACTTC. As protein: CSVQGQETQYF.

This sequence joins TRBV9 and TRBJ2-7, with 7 bases fitting TRBD1. V lost 4 bases and J lost 5; bases outside the gene matches: 9. Per the germline V gene, CDR1 is SGDLS and CDR2 is YYNGEE. The CDR3 length is 14 residues. In DNA form, the CDR3 reads TGTGCCAGCAGCCCGTCCGGGACAGTGGACGAGCAGTACTTC. It codes for CASSPSGTVDEQYF.

This chain uses TRBV14 with TRBJ1-2; D gene uncertain. This CDR3 has 13 amino acids. Germline V lookup: CDR1 SGHDN, CDR2 FVKESK. The V end lost 7 bases, the J end lost 10 bases, and 19 bases lay between the germline ends. The CDR3 protein is CASKPRYRENYTF. The CDR3 bases are TGTGCCAGCAAGCCAAGGTATCGGGAAAACTACACCTTC.

The chain is built from TRBV7-9 and TRBJ1-1; D unclear. There are 13 residues in the CDR3. V lost 2 bases, J lost 1 base, and 5 bases lay in between. CDR1 is SEHNR, CDR2 FQNEAQ, per germline (reference sequence). CDR3 nucleotide sequence: TGTGCCAGCAGCTTATACAAGAACACTGAAGCTTTCTTT. Its translation is CASSLYKNTEAFF.

The chain links TRBV15 to TRBJ2-7, with a possible D match to TRBD1 (5 bases). Germline CDR1 and CDR2: LNHNV and YYDKDF (reference sequence). This CDR3 region has 16 residues. The germline V and J ends were trimmed by 0 bases and 2 bases, with 14 bases remaining between them. The CDR3 reads CATSRDLRQLAYEQYF. DNA of the CDR3: TGTGCCACCAGCAGAGATCTTCGACAGTTAGCCTACGAGCAGTACTTC.